Listed here are 7 T cell receptor beta chains from one sample, sequenced in a study of T cells in Graves' hyperthyroidism and ophthalmopathy. Amplified regions were TCR beta CDR3 sequences from RNA transcripts. HTBI primers drove first-round RT-PCR of the TCR CDR3. TCRdb reanalysed the multiplex PCR reads using MiXCR and keeps one entry per CDR3 protein. The sample shows hundreds of thousands of distinct CDR3 sequences, around 15% of them seen only once. Sequences were obtained from blood. The receptor set was obtained from a woman under 30 with Graves' hyperthyroidism.

The chain combines TRBV6-2 or TRBV6-3 with TRBJ1-1; D might be TRBD1 (5 bases). Germline CDR1 reads MNHEY; CDR2 reads SVGEGT. This CDR3 contains 18 residues. The ends were cut back, 7 bases at V and 1 base at J, with 25 bases in the middle. CDR3 nucleotides: TGTGCCAGCACCCCCTACGGGGACGGTGGGGAGGGGAACACTGAAGCTTTCTTT. Protein product: CASTPYGDGGEGNTEAFF.

This clonotype has a count of ten or more. V is TRBV27 and J is TRBJ2-7; 7 nucleotides line up with TRBD2. V gave up 3 bases and J gave up 2 bases; unmatched junction bases: 4. Per the germline V gene, CDR1 is MNHEY and CDR2 is SMNVEV (reference sequence). CDR3 length equals 14 residues. CDR3 in amino acids: CASSLTRGAYEQYF. The CDR3 DNA sequence: TGTGCCAGCAGTTTGACTCGGGGGGCCTACGAGCAGTACTTC.

This clonotype was observed at least ten times. The J gene is TRBJ1-5, the V gene TRBV15; 7 nucleotides match TRBD1. The junction had 5 bases not matched to a gene; V was cut back by 6 bases and J by 3 bases. From germline, CDR1 is LNHNV and CDR2 YYDKDF (reference sequence). CDR3 length equals 14 residues. The CDR3: CATRLTGTNQPQHF. CDR3 in DNA: TGTGCCACCAGATTGACAGGGACCAATCAGCCCCAGCATTTT.

Many counts were recorded for this clonotype. V and J are TRBV4-3 and TRBJ1-5; 11 bases match TRBD1. The CDR3 contains 18 residues. After removal of 4 bases from V and 1 base from J, the junction contained 9 bases not matched to a gene. Germline values: CDR1 LGHNA, CDR2 YSLEER. The CDR3 DNA reads TGCGCCAGCAGCCGCGAGTGGACAGGGGGCGCGAGCAATCAGCCCCAGCATTTT. This sequence encodes CASSREWTGGASNQPQHF.

CDR3 in amino acids: CASRLAGGLGEQYF. CDR3 DNA: TGTGCCAGCCGGCTAGCGGGGGGGCTGGGCGAGCAGTACTTC. This sequence joins TRBV27 and TRBJ2-7; 12 positions agree with TRBD2. Per germline, CDR1 MNHEY and CDR2 SMNVEV (reference sequence). This CDR3 spans 14 amino acids. The J segment lost 6 bases and the V segment lost 8 bases, leaving 8 bases of the junction unmatched.

This clonotype was found a few times. The rearrangement links TRBV19 to TRBJ2-7, with TRBD2 matching 13 bases. The junction had 8 bases not matched to a gene; V was cut back by 4 bases and J by 2 bases. CDR3 length equals 17 residues. Germline CDR1 LNHDA, CDR2 SQIVND (reference sequence). The CDR3 bases are TGTGCCAGTAGTAGAGAGGGGACTAGCGGGGTAACCTACGAGCAGTACTTC. Translating gives CASSREGTSGVTYEQYF.

This clonotype came up a few times. The chain combines TRBV18 with TRBJ2-2; weak D call: TRBD1 (5 bases). CDR1 KGHSH and CDR2 LQKENI come from the germline V gene. The ends were cut back, 9 bases at V and 6 bases at J, with 17 bases in the middle. CDR3 length: 14 residues. CDR3 in amino acids: CASTPPRVSGELFF. CDR3 coding DNA: TGTGCCAGTACCCCACCCAGGGTCTCCGGGGAGCTGTTTTTT.